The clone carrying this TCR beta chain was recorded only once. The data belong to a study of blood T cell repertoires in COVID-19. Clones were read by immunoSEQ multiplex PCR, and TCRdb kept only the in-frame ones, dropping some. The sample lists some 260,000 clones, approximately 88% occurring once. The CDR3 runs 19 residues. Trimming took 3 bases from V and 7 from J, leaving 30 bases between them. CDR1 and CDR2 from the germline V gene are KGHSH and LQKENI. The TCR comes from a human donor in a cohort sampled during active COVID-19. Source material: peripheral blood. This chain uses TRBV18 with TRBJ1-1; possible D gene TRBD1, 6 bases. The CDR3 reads CASSPVRMLMTGSGLEAFF. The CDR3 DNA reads TGTGCCAGCTCACCGGTCAGGATGTTGATGACAGGATCTGGCCTTGAAGCTTTCTTT.